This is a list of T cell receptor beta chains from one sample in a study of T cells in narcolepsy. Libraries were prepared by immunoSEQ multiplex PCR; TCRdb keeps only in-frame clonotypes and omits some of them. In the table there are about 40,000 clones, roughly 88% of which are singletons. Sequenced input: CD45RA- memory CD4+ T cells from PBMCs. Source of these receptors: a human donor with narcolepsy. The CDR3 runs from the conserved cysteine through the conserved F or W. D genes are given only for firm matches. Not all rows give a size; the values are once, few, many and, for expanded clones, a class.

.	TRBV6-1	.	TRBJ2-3	CASSENTDTQYF	TGTGCCAGCAGTGAAAACACAGATACGCAGTATTTT
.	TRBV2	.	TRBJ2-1	CASSEHPYNEQFF	TGTGCCAGCAGTGAGCATCCCTACAATGAGCAGTTCTTC
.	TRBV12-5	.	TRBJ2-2	CASGLRENTGELFF	TGTGCTAGTGGTTTGCGAGAGAACACCGGGGAGCTGTTTTTT
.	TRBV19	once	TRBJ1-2	CASKYRARGYGYTF	TGTGCCAGTAAATACCGAGCCCGCGGCTATGGCTACACCTTC
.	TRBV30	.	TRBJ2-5	CAWNEGQETQYF	TGTGCCTGGAACGAGGGCCAGGAGACCCAGTACTTC
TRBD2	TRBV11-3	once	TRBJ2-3	CASSREGGNQDTQYF	TGTGCCAGCAGCCGGGAGGGCGGAAACCAAGATACGCAGTATTTT
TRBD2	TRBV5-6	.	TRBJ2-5	CASSTTSQGETQYF	TGTGCCAGCAGCACGACTAGCCAGGGAGAGACCCAGTACTTC
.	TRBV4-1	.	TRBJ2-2	CASSQDSWGVNTGELFF	TGCGCCAGCAGCCAAGATTCTTGGGGCGTTAACACCGGGGAGCTGTTTTTT
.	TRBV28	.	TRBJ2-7	CASSPGGGRSEQYF	TGTGCCAGCAGCCCTGGGGGGGGCAGGTCCGAGCAGTACTTC
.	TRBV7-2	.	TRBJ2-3	CASSLVHGLDTQYF	TGTGCCAGCAGCTTAGTACACGGGTTAGATACGCAGTATTTT
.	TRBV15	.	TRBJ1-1	CATSRDRGTRLGAEAFF	TGTGCCACCAGCAGAGATCGGGGCACGCGGTTGGGGGCTGAAGCTTTCTTT
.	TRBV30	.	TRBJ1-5	CAWATGRNQPQHF	TGTGCCTGGGCGACAGGCCGGAATCAGCCCCAGCATTTT
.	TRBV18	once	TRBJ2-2	CASSPQGSPGELFF	TGTGCCAGCTCACCGCAGGGGAGTCCCGGGGAGCTGTTTTTT
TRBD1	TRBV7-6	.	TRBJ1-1	CASSLGTGVVFGTEAFF	TGTGCCAGCAGCCTTGGGACAGGGGTCGTTTTTGGCACTGAAGCTTTCTTT
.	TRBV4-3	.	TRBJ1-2	CASSQGYGGGLGGYTF	TGCGCCAGCAGCCAAGGATACGGGGGTGGGCTGGGTGGCTACACCTTC
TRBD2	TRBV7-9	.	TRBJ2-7	CASSSFSSGGLSEQYF	TGTGCCAGCAGCTCGTTCTCTAGCGGGGGATTAAGCGAGCAGTACTTC
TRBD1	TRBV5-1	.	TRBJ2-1	CASSLPITRGRASRGNEQFF	TGCGCCAGCAGCTTGCCAATTACTAGGGGGCGGGCCTCCCGAGGCAATGAGCAGTTCTTC
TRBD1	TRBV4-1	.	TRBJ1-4	CASSPFGDRVKKLFF	TGCGCCAGCAGCCCTTTTGGGGACAGGGTCAAAAAACTGTTTTTT
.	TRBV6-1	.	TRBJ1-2	CASSVSNYGYTF	TGTGCCAGCAGTGTTTCGAACTATGGCTACACCTTC
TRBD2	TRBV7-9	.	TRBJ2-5	CASSLTSGETQYF	TGTGCCAGCAGCTTAACTAGCGGGGAGACCCAGTACTTC
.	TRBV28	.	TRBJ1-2	CASGLPGAAFYGYTF	TGTGCCAGCGGGCTCCCTGGGGCAGCTTTCTATGGCTACACCTTC
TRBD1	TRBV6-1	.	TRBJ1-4	CASRDRGSEKLFF	TGTGCCAGCAGGGACAGGGGAAGTGAAAAACTGTTTTTT
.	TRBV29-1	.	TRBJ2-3	CSATLGGGDTQYF	TGCAGCGCTACCTTGGGAGGAGGAGATACGCAGTATTTT
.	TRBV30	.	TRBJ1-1	CAWRGRRNTEAFF	TGTGCCTGGAGAGGGAGGCGGAACACTGAAGCTTTCTTT
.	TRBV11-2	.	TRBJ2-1	CASSLRSGLNEQFF	TGTGCCAGCAGCTTAAGGTCCGGGCTCAATGAGCAGTTCTTC
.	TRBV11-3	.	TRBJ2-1	CASSFPSGVGYNEQFF	TGTGCCAGCAGTTTTCCGTCGGGAGTTGGGTACAATGAGCAGTTCTTC
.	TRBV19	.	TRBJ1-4	CASTRGTNEKLFF	TGTGCCAGTACCAGGGGAACTAATGAAAAACTGTTTTTT
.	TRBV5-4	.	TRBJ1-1	CASSFVGSAEAFF	TGTGCCAGCAGCTTTGTGGGAAGCGCTGAAGCTTTCTTT
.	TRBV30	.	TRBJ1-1	CAWSALSPNTEAFF	TGTGCCTGGAGTGCCTTATCACCGAACACTGAAGCTTTCTTT
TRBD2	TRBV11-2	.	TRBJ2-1	CASSLGNLAAYNEQFF	TGTGCCAGCAGCTTAGGTAATCTAGCGGCGTACAATGAGCAGTTCTTC
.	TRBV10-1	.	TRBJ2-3	CASSESTSTDTQYF	TGCGCCAGCAGTGAGTCGACTAGCACAGATACGCAGTATTTT
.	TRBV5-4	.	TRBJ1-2	CASSLTGESYGYTF	TGTGCCAGCAGCTTGACTGGGGAATCCTATGGCTACACCTTC
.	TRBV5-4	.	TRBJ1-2	CASSLEFRHGYTF	TGTGCCAGCAGCTTGGAGTTCAGGCATGGCTACACCTTC
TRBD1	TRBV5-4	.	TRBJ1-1	CASSWGQSANTEAFF	TGTGCCAGCAGCTGGGGACAGAGCGCAAACACTGAAGCTTTCTTT
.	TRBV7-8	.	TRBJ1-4	CASSPQGMAEKLFF	TGTGCCAGCAGCCCACAGGGTATGGCTGAAAAACTGTTTTTT
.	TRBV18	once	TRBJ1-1	CASYPPGSTEAFF	TGTGCCAGCTACCCGCCGGGGAGCACTGAAGCTTTCTTT
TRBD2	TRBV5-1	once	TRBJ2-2	CASSQTSGRFTGELFF	TGCGCCAGCAGCCAGACTAGCGGGAGGTTCACCGGGGAGCTGTTTTTT
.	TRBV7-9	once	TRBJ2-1	CASSQTERRFF	TGTGCCAGCAGCCAAACGGAGAGGAGGTTCTTC
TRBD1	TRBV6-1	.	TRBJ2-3	CASSEGLGQGQGTQYF	TGTGCCAGCAGTGAAGGATTGGGACAGGGGCAGGGTACGCAGTATTTT
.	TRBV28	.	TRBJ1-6	CASSTPYGPPEPLHF	TGTGCCAGCAGTACTCCCTATGGTCCCCCGGAACCCCTCCACTTT
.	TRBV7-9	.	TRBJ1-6	CASSSTSGTQNSPLHF	TGTGCCAGCAGCTCGACGTCCGGGACACAAAATTCACCCCTCCACTTT
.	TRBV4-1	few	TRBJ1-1	CASSQDTGFTEAFF	TGCGCCAGCAGCCAAGATACGGGGTTCACTGAAGCTTTCTTT
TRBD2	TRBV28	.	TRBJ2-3	CASSPTSGGISTDTQYF	TGTGCCAGCAGCCCCACTAGCGGGGGCATTAGCACAGATACGCAGTATTTT
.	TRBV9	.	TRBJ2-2	CASRGQGNTGELFF	TGTGCCAGCAGAGGCCAGGGGAACACCGGGGAGCTGTTTTTT
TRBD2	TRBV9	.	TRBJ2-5	CASSVLGRGAETQYF	TGTGCCAGCAGCGTACTCGGGAGGGGTGCGGAGACCCAGTACTTC
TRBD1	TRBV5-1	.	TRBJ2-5	CASSTGTGIVETQYF	TGCGCCAGCAGCACCGGGACAGGGATTGTGGAGACCCAGTACTTC
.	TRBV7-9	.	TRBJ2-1	CASSLAQSNEQFF	TGTGCCAGCAGCTTAGCGCAGAGCAATGAGCAGTTCTTC
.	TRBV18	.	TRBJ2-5	CASSPRRVETQYF	TGTGCCAGCTCACCACGAAGGGTGGAGACCCAGTACTTC
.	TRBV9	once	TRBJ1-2	CASSVDGPGSGYTF	TGTGCCAGCAGCGTAGATGGCCCAGGTTCTGGCTACACCTTC
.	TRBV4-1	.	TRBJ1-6	CASSPPTGINSPLHF	TGCGCCAGCAGCCCGCCTACAGGGATTAATTCACCCCTCCACTTT
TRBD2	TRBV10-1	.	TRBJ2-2	CASSSKKREHTGELFF	TGCGCCAGCAGCTCAAAAAAGCGGGAGCACACCGGGGAGCTATTTTTT
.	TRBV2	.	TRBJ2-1	CASKAGLLNEQFF	TGTGCCAGCAAGGCAGGTCTTCTCAATGAGCAGTTCTTC
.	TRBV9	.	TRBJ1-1	CASSMSPGTEAFF	TGTGCCAGCAGCATGAGCCCGGGCACTGAAGCTTTCTTT
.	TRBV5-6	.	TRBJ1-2	CASSDGRNYGYTF	TGTGCCAGCAGCGATGGACGGAACTATGGCTACACCTTC
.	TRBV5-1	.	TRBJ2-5	CASSLEVLETQYF	TGCGCCAGCAGCTTGGAAGTCTTGGAGACCCAGTACTTC